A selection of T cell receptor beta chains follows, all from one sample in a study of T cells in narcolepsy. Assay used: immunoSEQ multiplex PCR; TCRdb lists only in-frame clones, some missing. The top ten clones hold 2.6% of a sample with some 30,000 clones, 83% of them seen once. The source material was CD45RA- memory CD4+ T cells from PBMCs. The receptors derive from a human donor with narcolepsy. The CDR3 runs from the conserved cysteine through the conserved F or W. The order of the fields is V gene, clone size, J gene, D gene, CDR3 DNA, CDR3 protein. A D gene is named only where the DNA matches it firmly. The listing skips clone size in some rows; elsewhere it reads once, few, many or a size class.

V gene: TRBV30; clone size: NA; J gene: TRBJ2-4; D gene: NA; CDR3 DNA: TGTGCCTGGAAAGAGATTGACATTCAGTACTTC; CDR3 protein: CAWKEIDIQYF
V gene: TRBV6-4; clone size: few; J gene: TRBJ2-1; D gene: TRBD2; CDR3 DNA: TGTGCCAGCAGTGTATTAGCGGGGGGCCATGAGCAGTTCTTC; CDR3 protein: CASSVLAGGHEQFF
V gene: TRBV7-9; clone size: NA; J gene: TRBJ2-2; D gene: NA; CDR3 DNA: TGTGCCAGCAGCTTATTTCGGGAGTTCGGCACCGGGGAGCTGTTTTTT; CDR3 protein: CASSLFREFGTGELFF
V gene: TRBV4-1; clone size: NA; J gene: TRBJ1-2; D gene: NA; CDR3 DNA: TGCGCCAGCAGCCAAGATCGATTAGGGGCTGGTAACTATGGCTACACCTTC; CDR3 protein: CASSQDRLGAGNYGYTF
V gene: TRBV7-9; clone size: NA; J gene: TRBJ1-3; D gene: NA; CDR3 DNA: TGTGCCAGCAGCTTCATAGGGAGAGGAAACACCATATATTTT; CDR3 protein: CASSFIGRGNTIYF
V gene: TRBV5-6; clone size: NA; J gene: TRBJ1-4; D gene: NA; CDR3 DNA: TGTGCCAGCAGCCCCTTCGAGGGCGGGGAAAAACTGTTTTTT; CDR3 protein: CASSPFEGGEKLFF
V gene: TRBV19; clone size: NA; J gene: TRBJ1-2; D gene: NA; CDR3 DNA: TGTGCCAGTAGTCCGGGCGGCAGGGTGTATGGCTACACCTTC; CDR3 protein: CASSPGGRVYGYTF
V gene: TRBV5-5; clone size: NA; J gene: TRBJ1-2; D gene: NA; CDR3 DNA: TGTGCCAGCAGCTCCACGCCCAGGGAGGTCCAAGGCTACACCTTC; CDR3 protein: CASSSTPREVQGYTF
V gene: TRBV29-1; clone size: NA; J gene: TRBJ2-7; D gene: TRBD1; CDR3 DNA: TGCAGCGTTGGGGGGACAGGGAGCGAGCAGTACTTC; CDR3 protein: CSVGGTGSEQYF
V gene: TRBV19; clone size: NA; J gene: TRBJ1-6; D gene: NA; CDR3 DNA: TGTGCCAGTAGTATGGGACAATCTAATTCACCCCTCCACTTT; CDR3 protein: CASSMGQSNSPLHF
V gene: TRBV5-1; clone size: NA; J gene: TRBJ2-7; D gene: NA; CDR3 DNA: TGCGCCAGCACAAGCTCGGACTGGCACTACGAGCAGTACTTC; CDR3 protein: CASTSSDWHYEQYF
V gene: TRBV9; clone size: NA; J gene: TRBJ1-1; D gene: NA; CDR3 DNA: TGTGCCGGCAGCACCCGGACCAGGGACACTGAAGCTTTCTTT; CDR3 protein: CAGSTRTRDTEAFF
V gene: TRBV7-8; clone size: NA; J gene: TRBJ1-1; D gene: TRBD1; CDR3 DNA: TGTGCCAGCAGCAATCAGGGGGCGCGGGAGGCTGAAGCTTTCTTT; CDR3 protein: CASSNQGAREAEAFF
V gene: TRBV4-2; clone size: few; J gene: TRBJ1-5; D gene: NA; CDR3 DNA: TGTGCCAGCAGCCAGGACGATCAGCCCCAGCATTTT; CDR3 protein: CASSQDDQPQHF
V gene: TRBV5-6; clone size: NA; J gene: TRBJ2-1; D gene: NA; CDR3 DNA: TGTGCCAGCAGCTTGGGGATTTGGGGTGAGCAGTTCTTC; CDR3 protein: CASSLGIWGEQFF
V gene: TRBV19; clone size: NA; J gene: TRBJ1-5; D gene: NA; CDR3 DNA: TGTGCCAGTAGTATTAAGGGGAGTGGGAATCAGCCCCAGCATTTT; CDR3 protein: CASSIKGSGNQPQHF
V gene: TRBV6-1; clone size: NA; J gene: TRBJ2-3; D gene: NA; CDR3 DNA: TGTGCCAGCAGTACCCCTCTGGGGAACACAGATACGCAGTATTTT; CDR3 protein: CASSTPLGNTDTQYF
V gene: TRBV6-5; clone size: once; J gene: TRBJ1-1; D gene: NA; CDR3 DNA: TGTGCCAGCAGGGTGGGGCAGGACACTGAAGCTTTCTTT; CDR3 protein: CASRVGQDTEAFF
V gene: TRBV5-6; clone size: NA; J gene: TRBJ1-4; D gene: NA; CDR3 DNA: TGTGCCAGCAGCTCCCAGAGGGGCAGGACTAATGAAAAACTGTTTTTT; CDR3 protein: CASSSQRGRTNEKLFF
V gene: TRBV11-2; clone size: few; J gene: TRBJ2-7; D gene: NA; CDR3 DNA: TGTGCCAGCACCACCGTACGGGGCGGCGAGCAGTACTTC; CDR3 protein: CASTTVRGGEQYF
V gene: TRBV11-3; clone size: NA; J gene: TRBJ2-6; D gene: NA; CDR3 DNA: TGTGCCAGCAGCTCTCACCAAGGCGGCTCTGGGGCCAACGTCCTGACTTTC; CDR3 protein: CASSSHQGGSGANVLTF
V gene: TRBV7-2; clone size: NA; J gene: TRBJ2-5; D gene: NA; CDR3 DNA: TGTGCCAGCAGCTTAACATGGGGGAAAGAGACCCAGTACTTC; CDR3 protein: CASSLTWGKETQYF
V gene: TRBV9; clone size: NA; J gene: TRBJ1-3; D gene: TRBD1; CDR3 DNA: TGTGCCAGCAGCGCTGATCACGAGGGGGCACCAGGAAACACCATATATTTT; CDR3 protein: CASSADHEGAPGNTIYF
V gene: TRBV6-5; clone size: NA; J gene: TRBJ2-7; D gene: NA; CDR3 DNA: TGTGCCAGCAGGAGTATACAAATTGCCTACGAGCAGTACTTC; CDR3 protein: CASRSIQIAYEQYF
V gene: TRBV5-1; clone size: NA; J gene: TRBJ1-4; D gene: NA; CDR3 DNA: TGCGCCAGCAGGGCGTATGCAACTAATGAAAAACTGTTTTTT; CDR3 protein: CASRAYATNEKLFF
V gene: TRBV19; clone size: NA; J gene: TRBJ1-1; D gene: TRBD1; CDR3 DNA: TGTGCCAGTACCCCGGACAGGGTACGGGCTTTCTTT; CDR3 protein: CASTPDRVRAFF
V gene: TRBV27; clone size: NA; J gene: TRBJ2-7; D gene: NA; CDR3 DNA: TGTGCCAGCAGTCCAGGGCGCCTAGCAGTCGAGCAGTACTTC; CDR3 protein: CASSPGRLAVEQYF
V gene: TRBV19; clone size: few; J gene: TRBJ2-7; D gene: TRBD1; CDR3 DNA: TGTGCCAGTAGTGGGGCACTGAGGACAGGGGGCTACGAGCAGTACTTC; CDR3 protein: CASSGALRTGGYEQYF
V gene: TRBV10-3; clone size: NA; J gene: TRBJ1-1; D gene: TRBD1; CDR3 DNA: TGTGCCACCACAGGGGGGAGTTTGAACACTGAAGCTTTCTTT; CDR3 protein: CATTGGSLNTEAFF
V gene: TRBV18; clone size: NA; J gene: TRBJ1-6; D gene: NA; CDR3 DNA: TGTGCCAGCTCACTGGACAGCTCCTATAATTCACCCCTCCACTTT; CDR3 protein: CASSLDSSYNSPLHF
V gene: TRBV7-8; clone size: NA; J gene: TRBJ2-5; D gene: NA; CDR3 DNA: TGTGCCAGCAGCCCCTGCCGCAGCCAAGAGACCCAGTACTTC; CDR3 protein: CASSPCRSQETQYF
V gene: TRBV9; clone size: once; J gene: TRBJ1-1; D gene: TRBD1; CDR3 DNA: TGTGCCAGCAGCGCTGGGGACAGAACTGAAGCTTTCTTT; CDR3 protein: CASSAGDRTEAFF
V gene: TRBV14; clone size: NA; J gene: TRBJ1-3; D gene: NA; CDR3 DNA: TGTGCCAGCAGCCTTAGGGGCATCTCTGGAAACACCATATATTTT; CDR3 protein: CASSLRGISGNTIYF
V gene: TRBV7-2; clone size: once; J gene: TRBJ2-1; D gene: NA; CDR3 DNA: TGTGCCAGCAGCCAAGACTCTGGCTCCTACAATGAGCAGTTCTTC; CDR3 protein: CASSQDSGSYNEQFF
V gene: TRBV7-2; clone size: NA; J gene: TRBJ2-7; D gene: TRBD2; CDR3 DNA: TGTGCCAGCAGCCCGTGGGCGAGCGGGGGGAGCGAGCAGTACTTC; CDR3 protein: CASSPWASGGSEQYF
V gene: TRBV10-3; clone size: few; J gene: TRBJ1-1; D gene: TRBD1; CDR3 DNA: TGTGCCATCGGGGGGGCGGGACAGATGAACACTGAAGCTTTCTTT; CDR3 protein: CAIGGAGQMNTEAFF
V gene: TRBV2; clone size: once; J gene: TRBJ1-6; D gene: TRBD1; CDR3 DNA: TGTGCCAGCAGATGGACAGGGGGGCGTTCACCCCTCCACTTT; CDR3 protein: CASRWTGGRSPLHF
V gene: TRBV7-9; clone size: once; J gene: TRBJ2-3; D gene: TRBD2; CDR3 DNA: TGTGCCAGCAGCTTAAAGCGGGGGGGCACAGATACGCAGTATTTT; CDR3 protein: CASSLKRGGTDTQYF
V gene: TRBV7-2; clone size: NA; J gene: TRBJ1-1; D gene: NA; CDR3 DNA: TGTGCCAGCAGCTGGAAACCGACTCAATCGAACACTGAAGCTTTCTTT; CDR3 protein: CASSWKPTQSNTEAFF
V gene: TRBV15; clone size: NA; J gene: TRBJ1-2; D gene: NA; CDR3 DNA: TGTGCCACCAGCAGAGATAGGACAGAGCGGGGTTATGGCTACACCTTC; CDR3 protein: CATSRDRTERGYGYTF
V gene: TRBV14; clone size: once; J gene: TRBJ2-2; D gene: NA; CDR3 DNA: TGTGCCAGCAGCCCTTACGGACAGAACACCGGGGAGCTGTTTTTT; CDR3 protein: CASSPYGQNTGELFF
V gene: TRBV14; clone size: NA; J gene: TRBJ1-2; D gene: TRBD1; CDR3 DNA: TGTGCCAGCAGCCGCGGGTGGACAGGGGCTAGCTATGGCTACACCTTC; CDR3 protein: CASSRGWTGASYGYTF
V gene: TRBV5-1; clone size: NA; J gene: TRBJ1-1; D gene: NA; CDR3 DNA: TGCGCCAGCAGCTTGTGGGAAAACACTGAAGCTTTCTTT; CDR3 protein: CASSLWENTEAFF
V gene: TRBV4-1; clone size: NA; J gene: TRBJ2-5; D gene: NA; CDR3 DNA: TGCGCCAGCAGCCAATGGCGGGGAGAGACCCAGTACTTC; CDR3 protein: CASSQWRGETQYF
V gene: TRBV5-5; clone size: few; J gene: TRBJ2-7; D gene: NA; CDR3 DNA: TGTGCCAGCAGCTTGACAGGAGTCTACGAGCAGTACTTC; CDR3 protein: CASSLTGVYEQYF
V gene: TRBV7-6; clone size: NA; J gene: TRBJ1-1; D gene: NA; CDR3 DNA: TGTGCCAGCAGCTTAGGGCAGGGGAACACTGAAGCTTTCTTT; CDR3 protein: CASSLGQGNTEAFF
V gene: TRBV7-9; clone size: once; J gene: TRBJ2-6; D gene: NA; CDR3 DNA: TGTGCCAGCAGCTTACTACAGACAGACTCTGGGGCCAACGTCCTGACTTTC; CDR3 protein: CASSLLQTDSGANVLTF
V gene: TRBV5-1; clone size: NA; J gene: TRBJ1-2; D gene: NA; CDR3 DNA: TGCGCCAGCGTGGAGGGACATCCGGGCTATGGCTACACCTTC; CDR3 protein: CASVEGHPGYGYTF
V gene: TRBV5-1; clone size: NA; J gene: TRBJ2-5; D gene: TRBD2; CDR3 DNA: TGCGCCAGCAGCTTTGGCTCGGGGGGGCAAGAGACCCAGTACTTC; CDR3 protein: CASSFGSGGQETQYF